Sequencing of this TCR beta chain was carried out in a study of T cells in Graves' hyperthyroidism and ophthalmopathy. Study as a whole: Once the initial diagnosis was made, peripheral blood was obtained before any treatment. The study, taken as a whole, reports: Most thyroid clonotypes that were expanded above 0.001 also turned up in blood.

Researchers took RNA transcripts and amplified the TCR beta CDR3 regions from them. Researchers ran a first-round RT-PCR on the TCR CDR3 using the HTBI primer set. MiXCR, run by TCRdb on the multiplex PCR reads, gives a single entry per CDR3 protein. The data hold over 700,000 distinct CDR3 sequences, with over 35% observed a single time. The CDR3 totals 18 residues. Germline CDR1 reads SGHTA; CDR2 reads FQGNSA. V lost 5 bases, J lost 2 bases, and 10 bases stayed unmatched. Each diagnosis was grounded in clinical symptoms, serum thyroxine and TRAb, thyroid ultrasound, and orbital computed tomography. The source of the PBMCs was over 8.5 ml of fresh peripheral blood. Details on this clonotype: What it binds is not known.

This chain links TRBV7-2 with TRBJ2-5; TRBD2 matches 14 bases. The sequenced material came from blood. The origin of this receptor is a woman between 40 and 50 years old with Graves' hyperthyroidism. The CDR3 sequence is CASSLTSGGGFWQETQYF. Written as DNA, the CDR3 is TGTGCCAGCAGCCTGACTAGCGGGGGGGGTTTTTGGCAAGAGACCCAGTACTTC.